This record covers a single T cell receptor beta chain. What antigen it recognizes has not been identified. Per-base quality was not reported, and no clone a single base away is much larger than it. The donors were included in the validation cohort of approximately 120 subjects, a group kept apart from the roughly 670-subject first cohort. Library preparation used the immunoSEQ multiplex PCR assay. On the authors' methods: A statistical classification framework was built to diagnose cytomegalovirus status from the catalog of TCR beta chain sequences. Imported from immuneACCESS, the table was reduced by TCRdb to in-frame sequences with V and J called. These copies leave out some clones; in studies compared against another copy, an unresolved V gene accounts for under half, and the cause of the remainder is not known. Clone size and V and J calls were adopted from that table, with D and trimming inferred from the DNA. The sample yields nearly 110,000 clones; about 87% were counted once. The top ten constitute about 2% of the sample.

The germline V gene encodes CDR1 MDHEN and CDR2 SYDVKM. The CDR3 contains 14 residues, cysteine and phenylalanine counted. The only DNA kept is the CDR3, 42 bases in frame from the first base. Compared with germline, V lacks 6 bases and J lacks 10 bases; bases without a gene match: 12. This specimen belongs to a study of cytomegalovirus exposure and HLA in healthy donors (dated by TCRdb to the late 2010s). General notes on the study: According to a later analysis, the roughly 120 validation repertoires were produced on the same platform as the 666 repertoires of the first cohort. The study aimed to test whether cataloging public T cell receptors could reveal signatures of past pathogen exposure. Besides the first cohort of 500 to 700 subjects, a separate validation cohort made up of 120 or so different subjects was used. To predict cytomegalovirus infection status, the study brought together high-throughput TCR immunosequencing, statistical association of individual TCRs with disease status, and machine learning.

The paper as a whole reports these results and caveats: In the study, approximately 160 TCR beta chains were listed as associated with cytomegalovirus. Cytomegalovirus status was reported to be diagnosed by the classifier with high specificity and sensitivity in both the original and validation cohorts. A few of the identified cytomegalovirus-associated TCR beta chains were confirmed in vitro to be specific for cytomegalovirus antigens. In a later analysis, TCRs clustered in the first cohort were found to also tend to co-occur in the approximately 120 validation repertoires, with 94% of cluster scores above 0. The authors suggested that the approach could potentially be extended to other disease states and immunological phenotypes. Most TCR sequences were seen in very few donors, while some public TCRs were found in many individuals. All 120 repertoires were used to score co-occurrence in the validation cohort in a later analysis, because that analysis had no HLA typing for the cohort.

Rearrangement joined TRBV28 to TRBJ1-5; TRBD1 fits 7 bases in the junction. The sample consisted of PBMCs. The sequence came from a woman between 18 and 30 years old in good health and CMV-seropositive. The nucleotides read TGTGCCAGCAGGGAAACAGGGGCCGCCGAACCCCAGCATTTT. Its translation reads: CASRETGAAEPQHF.